The present entry profiles one T cell receptor beta chain with its context. Antigen specificity is unknown. This CDR3 region has 15 residues. The trim removed 3 bases at V and 0 bases at J, leaving 4 bases unmatched. CDR1 is SGHRS and CDR2 is YFSETQ in the germline V gene. This entry belongs to a study of long-term antiretroviral therapy in people with HIV. Overall study: About a decade before 2015, the earliest samples were taken when ART was typically delayed.

Notes on the study in general: Across all time points, the repertoire was dominated by clones that expanded before ART. HIV repertoires spanned tighter CDR3 length ranges than controls did.

The authors ran the immunoSEQ assay, v3.0, at survey level. The table came from immunoSEQ multiplex PCR; TCRdb's copy has only in-frame clones and leaves some out. The profile shows 20,000 to 25,000 clones, roughly 85% of them singletons. The specimen comprised unsorted PBMCs, sampled 4.1 years after starting antiretroviral therapy. This sequence originates from a woman between 35 and 50 years old with HIV. The chain combines TRBV5-1 with TRBJ2-3, with 7 bases identical to TRBD1. The CDR3 loop reads CASSSRTGSTDTQYF. Here the CDR3 DNA reads TGCGCCAGCAGCTCCAGGACAGGAAGCACAGATACGCAGTATTTT. The variable domain in full, completed from reference TRBV5-1 and TRBJ2-3, reads KAGVTQTPRYLIKTRGQQVTLSCSPISGHRSVSWYQQTPGQGLQFLFEYFSETQRNKGNFPGRFSGRQFSNSRSEMNVSTLELGDSALYLCASSSRTGSTDTQYFGPGTRLTVL.